Below, 16 T cell receptor beta chains from the same sample are listed, as sequenced in a study of CD8+ T cells in alopecia areata. cDNA prepared by RNA extraction and subsequent reverse transcription served as the template for sequencing. The table came from immunoSEQ multiplex PCR; TCRdb's copy has only in-frame clones and leaves some out. The repertoire consists of a few hundred thousand clones, with around two thirds occurring once and the leading ten covering around 1.2%. Sequences were derived from CD4+ T cells sorted from blood, sampled at week 0. The receptors shown here come from a human donor with alopecia areata.

This clone has a handful of counts. The chain uses TRBV5-1 and TRBJ1-2; D is undetermined. The CDR3 covers 13 residues. Germline CDR1 and CDR2: SGHRS and YFSETQ. Between the trimmed V and J ends, which lost 0 bases and 6 bases, there was a span of 9 bases. The CDR3 protein is CASSLAFGDGYTF. In nucleotides, the CDR3 is TGCGCCAGCAGCTTGGCTTTTGGAGATGGCTACACCTTC.

The V and J genes are TRBV7-3 and TRBJ2-4; perhaps TRBD2 as D (5 bases). Germline V CDR1 and CDR2: SGHTA, FQGTGA. This CDR3 region has 14 residues. Trimming removed 4 bases from V and 9 bases from J, with 16 bases in between. The CDR3 is CASSSGTRGSIQYF. Written as DNA, the CDR3 is TGTGCCAGCAGCTCGGGCACCCGGGGAAGCATTCAGTACTTC.

The V and J genes are TRBV30 and TRBJ2-5, with D possibly matching TRBD2 (6 bases). This CDR3 has 15 residues. Germline lookup yields CDR1 GTSNPN and CDR2 SVGIG (reference sequence). Trimming cost V 3 bases and J 0 bases, with 14 bases left between them. CDR3 in DNA: TGTGCCTGGAGGCCTACTAGCAGGTACCAAGAGACCCAGTACTTC. Protein: CAWRPTSRYQETQYF.

This chain joins TRBV15 and TRBJ2-7, with D perhaps TRBD1 (5 bases). The germline V gene has CDR1 LNHNV and CDR2 YYDKDF (reference sequence). This CDR3 comprises 12 residues. With 6 bases removed from V and 4 bases from J, the gap between germline ends came to 10 bases. The DNA for the CDR3 is TGTGCCACCAGTTACCAGGGTTACGAGCAGTACTTC. It specifies CATSYQGYEQYF.

The rearrangement links TRBV6-5 to TRBJ2-4; the D gene is possibly TRBD2 (5 bases). Germline assignment: CDR1 MNHEY and CDR2 SVGAGI. V lost 6 bases and J lost 8, with 17 bases in between. The CDR3 runs 14 residues. The CDR3 DNA reads as TGTGCCAGCAGAGAGTCGGGAAGGATAGACATTCAGTACTTC. Protein: CASRESGRIDIQYF.

The chain combines TRBV7-8 with TRBJ2-7; tentatively, D is TRBD1 or TRBD2 (5 bases each). Germline CDR1 and CDR2: SGHVS and FQNEAQ. V lost 8 bases and J lost 1, with 15 bases in between. The CDR3 extends over 14 amino acids. The CDR3 DNA follows: TGTGCCAGCGTCCGGGACGTACCGTCCTACGAGCAGTACTTC. It yields the protein CASVRDVPSYEQYF.

The rearrangement links TRBV5-6 to TRBJ2-7; 7 bases are shared with TRBD1. The germline V gene encodes CDR1 SGHDT and CDR2 YYEEEE. Trimming removed 4 bases from V and 3 bases from J; junction bases left unmatched: 7. This CDR3 contains 14 residues. This CDR3 reads CASSPPGQNYEQYF. The DNA of the CDR3 is TGTGCCAGCAGCCCCCCGGGACAGAACTACGAGCAGTACTTC.

V and J are TRBV30 and TRBJ1-2, with D hard to call. Germline V gene sequence: CDR1 GTSNPN, CDR2 SVGIG (reference sequence). The CDR3 runs to 13 residues. V lost 1 base to trimming and J lost 8 bases, with 14 bases between them. CDR3 in amino acids: CAWSAYGSGGYTF. The CDR3 nucleotides are TGTGCCTGGAGTGCCTATGGGTCGGGCGGCTACACCTTC.

V is TRBV25-1 and J is TRBJ1-4; tentative D call: TRBD1 (5 bases). The V end was cut by 1 base, the J end by 8 bases, with 11 bases between. CDR3 length equals 14 residues. Germline V gives CDR1 MGHDK, CDR2 SYGVNS. CDR3 region: CASSEFRGEEKLFF. The CDR3 DNA reads as TGTGCCAGCAGTGAATTCCGAGGGGAGGAAAAACTGTTTTTT.

Only a few counts were recorded for this clone. The chain links TRBV13 to TRBJ2-4; either TRBD1 or TRBD2 may supply D (5 bases each). This CDR3 comprises 14 residues. V was cut by 5 bases and J by 8 bases, with 16 bases left in between. Germline V gene sequence: CDR1 PRHDT, CDR2 FYEKMQ (reference sequence). CDR3 region: CASSMKGIGDIQYF. The CDR3 DNA is TGTGCCAGCAGCATGAAGGGGATCGGGGACATTCAGTACTTC.

The chain is built from TRBV30 and TRBJ2-7; D is unclear. V gave up 1 base and J gave up 4 bases, with 11 bases separating them. CDR1 and CDR2 (germline): GTSNPN, SVGIG (reference sequence). CDR3 length: 13 amino acids. The CDR3: CAWSGQRSYEQYF. The CDR3 DNA reads TGTGCCTGGAGTGGGCAAAGATCGTACGAGCAGTACTTC.

The CDR3 loop is CASSLAGGLGNQPQHF. The CDR3 coding sequence is TGTGCCAGCAGCTTAGCAGGGGGTCTAGGCAATCAGCCCCAGCATTTT. V gene TRBV7-2 combines with J gene TRBJ1-5; D may be TRBD1 (6 bases). V was shortened by 0 bases and J by 2 bases, with 11 bases between the two germline ends. CDR3 length: 16 residues. Per the germline V gene, CDR1 is SGHTA and CDR2 is FQGNSA.

This rearrangement joins TRBV29-1 to TRBJ1-1; D is ambiguous. In germline, CDR1 is SQVTM, CDR2 ANQGSEA. The V end lost 4 bases, the J end lost 4 bases, and 7 bases lay between the germline ends. The CDR3 runs to 11 residues. CDR3 in amino acids: CSVASGTEAFF. CDR3 nucleotide sequence: TGCAGCGTTGCCTCGGGCACTGAAGCTTTCTTT.

The genes are TRBV29-1 and TRBJ2-1, with 7 bases lining up with TRBD1. The length of the CDR3 is 14 residues. Unmatched junction bases numbered 10, after V lost 7 bases and J lost 4 bases. Germline lookup yields CDR1 SQVTM and CDR2 ANQGSEA. The CDR3 region has the DNA TGCAGCGCCCTAGACAGGGAGAAGTACAATGAGCAGTTCTTC. This codes for CSALDREKYNEQFF.

The chain employs TRBV6-5 and TRBJ2-5; 8 bases match TRBD1. There are 14 residues in the CDR3. Germline CDR1 and CDR2: MNHEY and SVGAGI. V shed 4 bases, J shed 5 bases, and the junction held 6 bases outside the gene matches. The CDR3 here is CASSSRGPRETQYF. In DNA, the CDR3 is TGTGCCAGCAGTTCCAGGGGGCCGAGGGAGACCCAGTACTTC.

This clone has only a few counts. The chain is built from TRBV29-1 and TRBJ2-5; D is unclear. CDR1 is SQVTM, CDR2 ANQGSEA, per germline. The length of the CDR3 is 10 residues. V was shortened by 5 bases and J by 3 bases, with 4 bases between the two germline ends. CDR3 amino acids: CSVKEETQYF. In DNA form, the CDR3 reads TGCAGCGTTAAGGAAGAGACCCAGTACTTC.